The 26 T cell receptor beta chains in this list originate from one sample, sequenced in a study of blood T cell repertoires in COVID-19. The assay was immunoSEQ multiplex PCR, and TCRdb's table has in-frame clones only and misses some. The data contain 200,000 to 300,000 clones, around 89% of them seen just once; the ten biggest clones take up roughly 1.2%. The sequenced material came from PBMCs or T cells enriched from blood (not recorded which). These receptor sequences come from a woman in her 40s with acute COVID-19.

This sequence joins TRBV5-1 and TRBJ1-4; D is possibly TRBD1 (6 bases). V lost 0 bases to trimming and J lost 5 bases, with 14 bases between them. Germline V CDR1 and CDR2: SGHRS, YFSETQ. This CDR3 contains 16 residues. The CDR3 sequence: CASSLGHGTSNEKLFF. As DNA, the CDR3 is TGCGCCAGCAGCTTGGGCCACGGGACATCAAATGAAAAACTGTTTTTT.

This rearrangement joins TRBV6-6 to TRBJ2-1; D perhaps matches TRBD2 (6 bases). Between the trimmed V and J ends, which lost 3 bases and 0 bases, there was a span of 9 bases. Germline assignment: CDR1 MNHNY and CDR2 SVGAGI (reference sequence). CDR3 length: 15 amino acids. The CDR3 here is CASSYTSTSYNEQFF. As DNA, the CDR3 is TGTGCCAGCAGTTATACTAGCACCTCCTACAATGAGCAGTTCTTC.

The V gene is TRBV28, the J gene TRBJ2-5, with TRBD2 matching over 8 bases. The CDR3 length is 16 residues. The V gene end was trimmed by 3 bases and the J gene end by 1 base; junction bases not matched to a gene: 7. CDR1 is MDHEN, CDR2 SYDVKM, per germline. The CDR3: CASSFRGGRFQETQYF. The CDR3 DNA follows: TGTGCCAGCAGTTTTCGGGGGGGCCGGTTCCAAGAGACCCAGTACTTC.

The chain links TRBV7-2 to TRBJ1-5; D perhaps matches TRBD1 (5 bases). V shed 2 bases and J shed 5 bases, with 13 bases lying between them. The germline V gene encodes CDR1 SGHTA and CDR2 FQGNSA. The CDR3 has 15 residues. CDR3 sequence reads: CASSLFPGGYQPQHF. CDR3 sequence (DNA): TGTGCCAGCAGCTTATTCCCCGGGGGGTATCAGCCCCAGCATTTT.

The chain recombines TRBV19 with TRBJ2-1; TRBD2 matches 8 bases. Germline V gives CDR1 LNHDA, CDR2 SQIVND (reference sequence). This CDR3 is built from 14 residues. V trimming: 6 bases; J trimming: 6 bases; junction bases outside the gene matches: 7. The CDR3 reads CASSPGLVSNEQFF. For the CDR3, the DNA is TGTGCCAGTAGCCCGGGACTAGTCTCCAATGAGCAGTTCTTC.

V and J are TRBV19 and TRBJ1-1, with D perhaps matching TRBD1 (6 bases). This CDR3 has 15 residues. Trimming shortened V by 4 bases and J by 2 bases, and 14 bases separated the two germline ends. Germline loops: CDR1 LNHDA, CDR2 SQIVND (reference sequence). In DNA, the CDR3 is TGTGCCAGTAGTAGCGGGGGCCGGCCTAACACTGAAGCTTTCTTT. Protein: CASSSGGRPNTEAFF.

This chain links TRBV28 with TRBJ2-7; 10 bases align to TRBD1. Per germline, CDR1 MDHEN and CDR2 SYDVKM. The trim removed 6 bases at V and 2 bases at J, leaving 10 bases unmatched. The CDR3 is 16 residues long. The CDR3 bases are TGTGCCAGCAGCTACCTGCCGGGACAGGGGACCTACGAGCAGTACTTC. Its translation: CASSYLPGQGTYEQYF.

This clone was observed a few times. The gene calls are TRBV29-1 and TRBJ1-5; weak D call: TRBD1 (5 bases). This CDR3 is 13 amino acids long. CDR1 and CDR2 (germline): SQVTM, ANQGSEA. V gave up 4 bases and J gave up 0 bases, with 7 bases separating them. CDR3 sequence: CSVAGGSNQPQHF. In nucleotides, the CDR3 is TGCAGCGTTGCGGGGGGTAGCAATCAGCCCCAGCATTTT.

The rearrangement joins TRBV18 to TRBJ1-5; TRBD1 matches 7 bases. J lost 6 bases, V lost 3 bases, and 8 bases had no gene match. Germline values: CDR1 KGHSH, CDR2 LQKENI. The CDR3 consists of 15 residues. The CDR3: CASSPTGDVTQPQHF. In DNA form, the CDR3 reads TGTGCCAGCTCACCCACAGGGGATGTAACTCAGCCCCAGCATTTT.

The chain joins TRBV29-1 to TRBJ1-1; 9 bases fit TRBD1. This CDR3 is built from 13 residues. CDR1 SQVTM and CDR2 ANQGSEA come from the germline V gene. V shed 3 bases, J shed 5 bases, and the junction held 4 bases outside the gene matches. The CDR3 here is CSVESGQGTEAFF. The CDR3 region has the DNA TGCAGCGTTGAGTCCGGACAGGGGACTGAAGCTTTCTTT.

This chain links TRBV13 with TRBJ2-1, with 10 nucleotides matching TRBD2. V shed 1 base and J 6 bases; nucleotides not matched to a gene: 6. Germline V lookup: CDR1 PRHDT, CDR2 FYEKMQ (reference sequence). The CDR3 is 16 amino acids. The CDR3 sequence: CASSLEGLARRNEQFF. DNA of the CDR3: TGTGCCAGCAGCTTAGAGGGACTAGCGCGACGCAATGAGCAGTTCTTC.

The rearrangement links TRBV27 to TRBJ2-1, with 8 nucleotides matching TRBD2. This CDR3 contains 16 residues. CDR1 is MNHEY, CDR2 SMNVEV, per germline (reference sequence). The V and J ends lost 5 bases and 4 bases, in that order; junction bases with no gene match: 10. The CDR3 nucleotides read TGTGCCAGCAGTCCGTCAGCGGGAGTAGTTTACAATGAGCAGTTCTTC. As protein: CASSPSAGVVYNEQFF.

The chain employs TRBV7-6 and TRBJ2-2; D is unclear. CDR1 and CDR2 (germline): SGHVS, FNYEAQ. Trimming left V 2 bases short and J 0 bases short, with 10 bases between. The CDR3 length is 16 residues. CDR3 amino acids: CASSLTGLTNTGELFF. The CDR3 DNA reads TGTGCCAGCAGCTTAACTGGGCTTACGAACACCGGGGAGCTGTTTTTT.

This rearrangement joins TRBV5-6 to TRBJ2-7; tentative D call: TRBD1 (6 bases). The ends were cut back, 6 bases at V and 6 bases at J, with 22 bases in the middle. Germline V gives CDR1 SGHDT, CDR2 YYEEEE. The CDR3 sequence is 15 residues long. CDR3 sequence: CASNPTGRGRGEQYF. CDR3 DNA sequence: TGTGCCAGCAACCCGACAGGTCGGGGACGGGGCGAGCAGTACTTC.

This chain joins TRBV18 and TRBJ1-1, with 7 bases matching TRBD1. CDR3 length equals 12 residues. The V gene's germline CDR1 is KGHSH and CDR2 LQKENI. J gave up 8 bases and V 4 bases, and 4 bases lay outside the gene matches. CDR3 in amino acids: CASSQRTGEAFF. CDR3 DNA: TGTGCCAGCTCACAGAGGACAGGAGAAGCTTTCTTT.

This clone was counted many times. This chain's CDR3 is CASSLSTGQGYYGYTF. CDR3 coding DNA: TGTGCCAGCAGCCTAAGCACTGGACAGGGGTACTATGGCTACACCTTC. The V gene is TRBV7-9, the J gene TRBJ1-2; the match to TRBD1 covers 9 bases. The CDR3 is made up of 16 amino acids. Germline CDR1 SEHNR, CDR2 FQNEAQ (reference sequence). With 5 bases clipped from V and 3 bases from J, the junction kept 10 bases outside the gene matches.

This chain joins TRBV7-9 and TRBJ1-1; a possible D gene is TRBD1 (5 bases). Trimming shortened V by 3 bases and J by 11 bases, and 19 bases separated the two germline ends. Germline assignment: CDR1 SEHNR and CDR2 FQNEAQ (reference sequence). The CDR3 is 14 residues long. CDR3 sequence (DNA): TGTGCCAGCAGCTTTTCTGACAGTGGCCCGTACGCTTTCTTT. This gives the protein CASSFSDSGPYAFF.

CDR3 sequence: CASSLDRQETQYF. DNA of the CDR3: TGTGCCAGCTCACTGGACAGGCAAGAGACCCAGTACTTC. The V call is TRBV11-2, the J call TRBJ2-5, with 7 bases matching TRBD1. This CDR3 is 13 amino acids long. V dropped 8 bases and J dropped 2; count of bases not matched to a gene: 5. The V gene's germline CDR1 is SGHAT and CDR2 FQNNGV.

The chain links TRBV4-1 to TRBJ1-2; D not certain. Trimming shortened V by 0 bases and J by 5 bases, and 13 bases separated the two germline ends. The CDR3 is made up of 15 amino acids. Germline CDR1 is MGHRA and CDR2 is YSYEKL. The CDR3 DNA follows: TGCGCCAGCAGCCAAGATCGTATCGAGGGATATGGCTACACCTTC. Encoded protein: CASSQDRIEGYGYTF.

The CDR3 bases are TGTGCCAGCAGCTTAATGGGTCAGGGGGCCTGGGAGACCCAGTACTTC. It is translated as CASSLMGQGAWETQYF. The gene calls are TRBV11-1 and TRBJ2-5, with TRBD1 identical over 8 bases. The CDR3 consists of 16 residues. Germline-derived CDR1 and CDR2 are SGHAT and FQDESV (reference sequence). The trim removed 2 bases at V and 5 bases at J, leaving 10 bases unmatched.

This chain joins TRBV28 and TRBJ2-5, with D maybe TRBD2 (7 bases). Germline-derived CDR1 and CDR2 are MDHEN and SYDVKM. This CDR3 contains 14 residues. Trimming pared 6 bases from V and 5 bases from J, leaving 16 bases between. The CDR3 region has the DNA TGTGCCAGCAGCGGCGGGGGCTCACGGGAGACCCAGTACTTC. Protein sequence: CASSGGGSRETQYF.

In its sample, this clone was seen a few times. The genes are TRBV6-2 or TRBV6-3 and TRBJ2-6; D perhaps matches TRBD1 (6 bases). CDR1 MNHEY and CDR2 SVGEGT come from the germline V gene. V lost 6 bases to trimming and J lost 2 bases, with 14 bases between them. This CDR3 is built from 16 residues. CDR3 sequence (DNA): TGTGCCAGCAGCACGCTCCACAGGGCTGGGGCCAACGTCCTGACTTTC. This encodes CASSTLHRAGANVLTF.

The CDR3 spells CASSHLYARDRAYEQYF. CDR3 bases: TGCGCCAGCAGCCATCTCTATGCCCGGGACAGAGCCTACGAGCAGTACTTC. The genes are TRBV4-1 and TRBJ2-7, with TRBD1 matching 7 bases. The CDR3 is made up of 17 amino acids. Germline V gives CDR1 MGHRA, CDR2 YSYEKL. Germline trimming cut 3 bases from V and 2 bases from J; bases unmatched to any gene: 13.

This chain connects TRBV24-1 to TRBJ2-1, with D unresolved. CDR1 and CDR2 from the germline V gene are KGHDR and SFDVKD. This CDR3 comprises 17 residues. V was trimmed by 2 bases and J by 0 bases, leaving 13 bases between them. This CDR3 is CATSDSFGRHSYNEQFF. DNA of the CDR3: TGTGCCACCAGTGATTCCTTTGGCAGACACTCCTACAATGAGCAGTTCTTC.

The rearrangement joins TRBV19 to TRBJ2-5, with D maybe TRBD2 (6 bases). Germline-derived CDR1 and CDR2 are LNHDA and SQIVND (reference sequence). The ends were cut back, 5 bases at V and 5 bases at J, with 15 bases in the middle. The CDR3 runs 14 residues. The CDR3 here is CASSRWDSGETQYF. The CDR3 DNA reads TGTGCCAGTAGTCGATGGGACTCTGGGGAGACCCAGTACTTC.

The chain joins TRBV11-2 to TRBJ1-1; TRBD1 agrees at 7 bases. Trimming cost V 5 bases and J 4 bases; bases outside gene matches: 4. The CDR3 is made up of 13 amino acids. Germline CDR1 reads SGHAT; CDR2 reads FQNNGV. Here the CDR3 reads CASSQQGITEAFF. CDR3 nucleotides: TGTGCCAGCAGCCAACAGGGGATCACTGAAGCTTTCTTT.